This T cell receptor beta chain originates from a study of T cell changes during pregnancy in multiple sclerosis. Germline lookup yields CDR1 LNHNV and CDR2 YYDKDF (reference sequence). The CDR3 is 12 amino acids. V was clipped by 0 bases and J by 4 bases, with 3 bases between them. Only in-frame clones appear in the TCRdb table, and some are missing; sequencing was by immunoSEQ multiplex PCR. This table holds about 58,000 clones, about 90% found once. The receptor's source is a female donor in good health, enrolled as a control in a pregnancy study. This chain connects TRBV15 to TRBJ1-2; no clear D gene. Sample: CD4+ T cells from peripheral blood mononuclear cells, taken after pregnancy. CDR3 sequence (DNA): TGTGCCACCAGCAGAGATCGCTATGGCTACACCTTC. Protein product: CATSRDRYGYTF.